This T cell receptor beta chain was obtained from a study of blood T cell repertoires in COVID-19. After removal of 7 bases from V and 4 bases from J, the junction contained 10 bases not matched to a gene. CDR1 and CDR2 (germline): SQVTM, ANQGSEA. CDR3 size: 15 residues. Assay: immunoSEQ multiplex PCR; the TCRdb copy retains only in-frame clones and omits some. The sample shows roughly 400,000 clones, 90% of them seen only once. This clone has only a few counts. This CDR3 is also generated by other DNA sequences in the sample. The chain is built from TRBV29-1 and TRBJ2-1, with 10 bases lining up with TRBD1. This sequence originates from a young man who had recovered from COVID-19. Sequences were obtained from PBMCs or T cells enriched from blood (not recorded which). CDR3 amino acids: CSAERRDRGYNEQFF. CDR3 nucleotide sequence: TGCAGCGCCGAGAGGCGGGACAGGGGATACAATGAGCAGTTCTTC.